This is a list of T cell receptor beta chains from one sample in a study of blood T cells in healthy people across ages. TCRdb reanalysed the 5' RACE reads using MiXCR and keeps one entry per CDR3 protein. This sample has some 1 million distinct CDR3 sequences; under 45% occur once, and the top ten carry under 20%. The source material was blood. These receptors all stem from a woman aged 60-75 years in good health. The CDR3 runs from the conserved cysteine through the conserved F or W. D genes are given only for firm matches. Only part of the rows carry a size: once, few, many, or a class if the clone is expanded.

cdr3_aa: CASSAPFGGLTQETQYF; cdr3_nt: TGTGCCAGCAGTGCCCCCTTTGGAGGGCTAACCCAAGAGACCCAGTACTTC; cdr3_length: 17; j_call: TRBJ2-5; clone_size: few; d_call: -; v_call: TRBV6-1
cdr3_aa: CASTHPFRRDTQYF; cdr3_nt: TGTGCCAGCACCCACCCTTTCCGGAGAGATACGCAGTATTTT; cdr3_length: 14; j_call: TRBJ2-3; clone_size: -; d_call: -; v_call: TRBV11-2
cdr3_aa: CASSFSSTGGIDTQYF; cdr3_nt: TGTGCCAGCAGCTTTAGTTCGACAGGGGGCATAGATACGCAGTATTTT; cdr3_length: 16; j_call: TRBJ2-3; clone_size: -; d_call: TRBD1; v_call: TRBV7-8
cdr3_aa: CASGPGLNEQFF; cdr3_nt: TGTGCTAGTGGTCCTGGCCTCAATGAGCAGTTCTTC; cdr3_length: 12; j_call: TRBJ2-1; clone_size: -; d_call: -; v_call: TRBV12-5
cdr3_aa: CASRVTGGLEQYF; cdr3_nt: TGTGCCAGCAGAGTGACAGGGGGGCTCGAGCAGTACTTC; cdr3_length: 13; j_call: TRBJ2-7; clone_size: -; d_call: TRBD1; v_call: TRBV2
cdr3_aa: CASSSKTSGHLTDTQYF; cdr3_nt: TGCGCCAGCAGCTCAAAGACTAGCGGGCACCTCACAGATACGCAGTATTTT; cdr3_length: 17; j_call: TRBJ2-3; clone_size: -; d_call: TRBD2; v_call: TRBV5-1
cdr3_aa: CANSPPPHREQETQYF; cdr3_nt: TGTGCCAACAGCCCTCCCCCCCATAGGGAGCAAGAGACCCAGTACTTC; cdr3_length: 16; j_call: TRBJ2-5; clone_size: -; d_call: -; v_call: TRBV14
cdr3_aa: CASSWTPPRGSRETQYF; cdr3_nt: TGTGCCAGCAGCTGGACCCCCCCGCGTGGGAGTAGAGAGACCCAGTACTTC; cdr3_length: 17; j_call: TRBJ2-5; clone_size: few; d_call: -; v_call: TRBV13
cdr3_aa: CASSRGAKNIQYF; cdr3_nt: TGTGCCAGCAGCCGGGGAGCCAAAAACATTCAGTACTTC; cdr3_length: 13; j_call: TRBJ2-4; clone_size: many; d_call: -; v_call: TRBV27
cdr3_aa: CSCDSGHSYEQYF; cdr3_nt: TGCAGCTGCGATAGCGGGCACTCCTACGAGCAGTACTTC; cdr3_length: 13; j_call: TRBJ2-7; clone_size: few; d_call: TRBD2; v_call: TRBV29-1
cdr3_aa: CASSLAGTGIYEQYF; cdr3_nt: TGCGCCAGCAGCTTGGCCGGGACAGGGATCTACGAGCAGTACTTC; cdr3_length: 15; j_call: TRBJ2-7; clone_size: few; d_call: TRBD1; v_call: TRBV5-1
cdr3_aa: CASREPGRSYGYTF; cdr3_nt: TGTGCCAGCAGGGAACCGGGACGGTCCTATGGCTACACCTTC; cdr3_length: 14; j_call: TRBJ1-2; clone_size: few; d_call: -; v_call: TRBV6-1
cdr3_aa: CASSETGRAFF; cdr3_nt: TGTGCCAGCAGCGAGACAGGGAGGGCTTTCTTT; cdr3_length: 11; j_call: TRBJ1-1; clone_size: few; d_call: TRBD1; v_call: TRBV27
cdr3_aa: CASRPREREEFQETQYF; cdr3_nt: TGTGCCAGCAGACCCCGGGAGCGGGAGGAATTCCAAGAGACCCAGTACTTC; cdr3_length: 17; j_call: TRBJ2-5; clone_size: -; d_call: TRBD2; v_call: TRBV6-1
cdr3_aa: CASSQDRAGVGTDTQYF; cdr3_nt: TGTGCCAGCAGCCAAGATCGAGCGGGAGTCGGCACAGATACGCAGTATTTT; cdr3_length: 17; j_call: TRBJ2-3; clone_size: -; d_call: TRBD2; v_call: TRBV3-1
cdr3_aa: CASSRSETYEQYF; cdr3_nt: TGTGCCAGCAGCCGGTCCGAAACCTACGAGCAGTACTTC; cdr3_length: 13; j_call: TRBJ2-7; clone_size: -; d_call: -; v_call: TRBV7-9